This T cell receptor beta chain originates from a study of blood T cell repertoires in COVID-19. Data came from immunoSEQ multiplex PCR; TCRdb stores just in-frame clones and leaves some out. The sample consists of roughly 40,000 clones, around 76% of them appearing once. The ends were cut back, 6 bases at V and 11 bases at J, with 10 bases in the middle. In germline, CDR1 is DFQATT, CDR2 SNEGSKA (reference sequence). The CDR3 is made up of 9 amino acids. Material: peripheral blood. The origin of this receptor is a man of 80 years or more with acute or convalescent COVID-19. The V and J genes are TRBV20-1 and TRBJ2-5; D perhaps matches TRBD1 (5 bases). The CDR3 DNA is TGCAGTGCGGGGCCTCAGCAGTACTTC. The encoded protein is CSAGPQQYF.